The 23 T cell receptor beta chains in this list originate from one sample, sequenced in a study of blood T cell repertoires in COVID-19. Assay: immunoSEQ multiplex PCR; the TCRdb copy retains only in-frame clones and omits some. Seen here are 70,000 to 100,000 clones, roughly nine tenths observed once, and the top ten hold around 18%. The sequenced sample consisted of peripheral blood. The receptors here all came from a woman aged 55-70 years with COVID-19, enrolled during active disease.

The rearrangement joins TRBV7-2 to TRBJ2-7, with D possibly being TRBD1 (5 bases). Trimming took off 5 bases at V and 1 base at J, with 15 bases between the two ends. The germline CDR1 and CDR2 sequences are SGHTA and FQGNSA. The CDR3 extends over 15 amino acids. CDR3 residues: CASSPRRQLSYEQYF. For the CDR3, the DNA is TGTGCCAGCAGCCCAAGACGACAGCTTTCCTACGAGCAGTACTTC.

The chain has TRBV5-8 and TRBJ2-5; TRBD2 matches at 11 bases. The CDR3 runs to 17 residues. CDR1 and CDR2 (germline): SGHTS, YDEGEE. The V segment lost 4 bases and the J segment 5 bases; nucleotides outside the gene matches: 13. The DNA of the CDR3 is TGTGCCAGCAGCACGGCGGTTGCTAGCGGGGGGCCCGAGACCCAGTACTTC. It encodes CASSTAVASGGPETQYF.

The table lists this clone with a count of one. Here the CDR3 DNA reads TGTGCCAGCAGCTTCGGGGAGTCATACAATGAGCAGTTCTTC. Its protein product is CASSFGESYNEQFF. The chain links TRBV7-8 to TRBJ2-1, with D tentatively TRBD2 (5 bases). The CDR3 extends over 14 amino acids. Germline lookup yields CDR1 SGHVS and CDR2 FQNEAQ. V was pared by 3 bases and J by 4 bases, with 10 bases between.

J is TRBJ2-7 and V is TRBV11-2; D possibly corresponds to TRBD1 (5 bases). This CDR3 has 14 amino acids. Per germline, CDR1 SGHAT and CDR2 FQNNGV. The V end lost 1 base, the J end lost 2 bases, and 9 bases lay between the germline ends. Here the CDR3 reads CASSLGQQAYEQYF. The CDR3, as DNA: TGTGCCAGCAGCTTAGGACAGCAAGCCTACGAGCAGTACTTC. The full variable domain, its missing parts supplied by reference TRBV11-2 and TRBJ2-7, is EAGVAQSPRYKIIEKRQSVAFWCNPISGHATLYWYQQILGQGPKLLIQFQNNGVVDDSQLPKDRFSAERLKGVDSTLKIQPAKLEDSAVYLCASSLGQQAYEQYFGPGTRLTVT.

The chain combines TRBV12-3 or TRBV12-4 with TRBJ1-5; D may be TRBD1 (6 bases). This CDR3 has 13 amino acids. Deletions cut 6 bases from V and 2 bases from J, with 8 bases between. This CDR3 reads CASSSGGNQPQHF. As DNA, the CDR3 is TGTGCCAGCAGCTCAGGGGGCAATCAGCCCCAGCATTTT.

This chain uses TRBV15 with TRBJ1-2; possibly TRBD1 for D (6 bases). Between the trimmed V and J ends, which lost 6 bases and 8 bases, there was a span of 13 bases. CDR3 size: 12 residues. CDR1 and CDR2 (germline): LNHNV, YYDKDF (reference sequence). The CDR3 reads CATRGRGDGYTF. The CDR3 DNA reads TGTGCCACCAGAGGCAGGGGAGACGGCTACACCTTC.

The J gene is TRBJ1-5, the V gene TRBV18, with D possibly matching TRBD1 (6 bases). Looked up from germline, CDR1 is KGHSH and CDR2 is LQKENI. V shed 5 bases and J shed 1 base, with 15 bases lying between them. This CDR3 spans 16 amino acids. In DNA form, the CDR3 reads TGTGCCAGCTCAGGATCCGGGACACCCAGCAATCAGCCCCAGCATTTT. It specifies CASSGSGTPSNQPQHF.

The chain joins TRBV12-5 to TRBJ1-1; 7 nucleotides match TRBD1. Trimming at V came to 3 bases and at J to 4 bases, leaving 11 bases not matched to a gene. Germline loops: CDR1 LGHNT, CDR2 FRNRAP. The CDR3 has 16 residues. The CDR3 DNA sequence: TGTGCTAGTGGTTTAGATACAGGGGCTGGGGGCACTGAAGCTTTCTTT. This codes for CASGLDTGAGGTEAFF.

The genes are TRBV6-5 and TRBJ2-7, with 8 bases lining up with TRBD1. The CDR3 totals 15 residues. After removal of 5 bases from V and 3 bases from J, the junction contained 9 bases not matched to a gene. Germline CDR1 MNHEY, CDR2 SVGAGI. CDR3 region: CASSPTGQGGYEQYF. In DNA form, the CDR3 reads TGTGCCAGCAGTCCCACCGGACAGGGTGGCTACGAGCAGTACTTC.

The chain has TRBV29-1 and TRBJ2-2, with TRBD2 identical over 11 bases. After removal of 6 bases from V and 6 bases from J, the junction contained 6 bases not matched to a gene. The CDR3 is made up of 14 amino acids. The germline V gene has CDR1 SQVTM and CDR2 ANQGSEA. The CDR3 DNA reads TGCAGCGTAATTAAGACTAGCGGGGCCGGGGAGCTGTTTTTT. Translating gives CSVIKTSGAGELFF.

The chain recombines TRBV5-1 with TRBJ2-7; tentative D call: TRBD1 (5 bases). Germline lookup yields CDR1 SGHRS and CDR2 YFSETQ. This CDR3 is 13 amino acids long. V gave up 2 bases and J gave up 7 bases, with 13 bases separating them. The CDR3 region has the DNA TGCGCCAGCAGCTTCCCAGGGTTGAGGGAGCAGTACTTC. Amino acids: CASSFPGLREQYF.

This chain joins TRBV5-6 and TRBJ1-2; D not certain. The germline CDR1 and CDR2 sequences are SGHDT and YYEEEE. V lost 2 bases and J 0 bases, leaving 5 bases between the germline ends. This CDR3 is built from 13 residues. CDR3 sequence reads: CASSLESNYGYTF. CDR3 nucleotides: TGTGCCAGCAGCTTAGAGTCTAACTATGGCTACACCTTC.

The chain carries TRBV4-1 and TRBJ1-2, with 7 bases identical to TRBD1. This CDR3 spans 15 amino acids. Trimming cost V 4 bases and J 0 bases; bases outside gene matches: 5. Per germline, CDR1 MGHRA and CDR2 YSYEKL. This chain's CDR3 is CASSPGQVANYGYTF. As DNA, the CDR3 is TGCGCCAGCAGCCCAGGACAGGTAGCTAACTATGGCTACACCTTC.

V usage is TRBV21-1 and J usage is TRBJ1-2. TRBV21-1 is deemed a pseudogene. This CDR3 is 13 amino acids long. CDR3 DNA: TGTGCCAGCAGCAACACGGGAAACTATGGCTACACCTTC. This translates into CASSNTGNYGYTF.

The genes are TRBV5-1 and TRBJ2-5; TRBD2 matches 10 bases. The V segment lost 4 bases and the J segment 9 bases; nucleotides outside the gene matches: 15. CDR1 SGHRS and CDR2 YFSETQ come from the germline V gene. The CDR3 loop spans 16 amino acids. CDR3 loop: CASSPNLAGAVFPQYF. In nucleotides, the CDR3 is TGCGCCAGCAGCCCGAATCTAGCGGGGGCCGTTTTCCCCCAGTACTTC.

This CDR3 is CASSPGDTIYF. The CDR3 DNA reads as TGCGCCAGCAGCCCCGGTGACACCATATATTTT. The chain employs TRBV4-3 and TRBJ1-3; no definite D call. The germline CDR1 and CDR2 sequences are LGHNA and YSLEER. This CDR3 contains 11 residues. Trimming shortened V by 4 bases and J by 8 bases, and 6 bases separated the two germline ends.

The V and J genes are TRBV28 and TRBJ1-2, with D unclear. The V end lost 6 bases, the J end lost 8 bases, and 16 bases lay between the germline ends. Germline values: CDR1 MDHEN, CDR2 SYDVKM. The CDR3 length is 13 residues. The CDR3 reads CASRRYPGEGYTF. CDR3 bases: TGTGCCAGCAGAAGATACCCCGGTGAAGGCTACACCTTC.

CDR3 in amino acids: CASSFGGGLTYEQYF. For the CDR3, the DNA is TGTGCCAGCAGTTTTGGCGGGGGGCTAACCTACGAGCAGTACTTC. The V call is TRBV6-5, the J call TRBJ2-7; TRBD2 matches 8 bases. Germline V CDR1 and CDR2: MNHEY, SVGAGI. The V segment lost 4 bases and the J segment 2 bases; nucleotides outside the gene matches: 7. This CDR3 has 15 residues.

In regard to this clone: A read error may produce the germline difference seen at one junction end. The chain carries TRBV7-2 and TRBJ1-1; TRBD1 matches 11 bases. Germline CDR1 SGHTA, CDR2 FQGNSA. This CDR3 is built from 13 residues. The CDR3 loop is CASSPQGMGQGDF. DNA of the CDR3: TGTGCCAGCAGCCCCCAAGGTATGGGACAGGGGGACTTT. Complete variable domain (other parts from reference TRBV7-2 and TRBJ1-1): GAGVSQSPSNKVTEKGKDVELRCDPISGHTALYWYRQSLGQGLEFLIYFQGNSAPDKSGLPSDRFSAERTGGSVSTLTIQRTQQEDSAVYLCASSPQGMGQGDFGQGTRLTVV.

V gene TRBV7-6 combines with J gene TRBJ2-5; 13 bases are a match to TRBD2. CDR3 length: 16 residues. Unmatched junction bases numbered 4, after V lost 5 bases and J lost 1 base. The germline gives CDR1 SGHVS, CDR2 FNYEAQ. CDR3 sequence reads: CASSRRLAGGQETQYF. In DNA form, the CDR3 reads TGTGCCAGCAGCCGCCGACTAGCGGGGGGCCAAGAGACCCAGTACTTC.

The V and J genes are TRBV2 and TRBJ2-1, with 7 bases matching TRBD2. Germline trimming cut 3 bases from V and 0 bases from J; bases unmatched to any gene: 5. CDR1 SNHLY and CDR2 FYNNEI come from the germline V gene. The CDR3 length is 16 residues. The chain's CDR3 is CASSDHGTISYNEQFF. DNA for the CDR3: TGTGCCAGCAGTGACCACGGGACTATCTCCTACAATGAGCAGTTCTTC.

The gene calls are TRBV3-1 (or the pseudogene TRBV3-2) and TRBJ1-1, with no clear D. This CDR3 contains 13 residues. Trimming stripped 4 bases from V and 4 bases from J, with 10 bases between. Germline V gene sequence: CDR1 LGHDT, CDR2 YNNKEL (reference sequence). In DNA form, the CDR3 reads TGTGCCAGCAGCCCACCCACAAGCACTGAAGCTTTCTTT. Encoded protein: CASSPPTSTEAFF.

The chain recombines TRBV7-9 with TRBJ2-7; possible D gene TRBD2, 5 bases. Trimming cost V 5 bases and J 5 bases, with 19 bases left between them. Germline CDR1 reads SEHNR; CDR2 reads FQNEAQ (reference sequence). This CDR3 comprises 15 residues. This chain's CDR3 is CASSDRPTIIHEQYF. In DNA, the CDR3 is TGTGCCAGCAGCGACCGACCGACTATCATCCACGAGCAGTACTTC.